The rows below give T cell receptor beta chains drawn from one sample of a study of T cell responses to AZD1222 COVID-19 vaccine. This table comes from immunoSEQ multiplex PCR, and its TCRdb copy is limited to in-frame clones, with some not included. This sample has about 42,000 clones, with approximately 90% found just once. Sample: peripheral blood, taken 28 days after the second AZD1222 dose. The receptors were sampled from an adult who received the AZD1222 COVID-19 vaccine. The CDR3 runs from the conserved cysteine through the conserved F or W. D genes are given only for firm matches. For some rows the clone size is stated as once, few or many, or as a class when expanded; others skip it.

v_call	clone_size	j_call	d_call	cdr3_nt	cdr3_aa
TRBV20-1	once	TRBJ1-1	-	TGCAGTGCTAGGAATGTCGAGGGCGCTTTCTTT	CSARNVEGAFF
TRBV28	-	TRBJ1-2	-	TGTGCCAGCAGTTCAAGGGATGGCTACACCTTC	CASSSRDGYTF
TRBV5-4	-	TRBJ2-3	-	TGTGCCAGCAGCTCACCCGGACTCACAGATACGCAGTATTTT	CASSSPGLTDTQYF
TRBV25-1	-	TRBJ1-6	TRBD1	TGTGCCAACCCCGGGGACAGGGGGCCGAGGGATTCACCCCTCCACTTT	CANPGDRGPRDSPLHF
TRBV7-2	-	TRBJ1-4	-	TGTGCCAGCAGCTTAGTGACTGCAACTAATGAAAAACTGTTTTTT	CASSLVTATNEKLFF
TRBV4-1	once	TRBJ2-5	-	TGCGCCAGCAGCCAAGGAGGGGGGCGGATCCAAGGGACCCAGTACTTC	CASSQGGGRIQGTQYF
TRBV7-6	-	TRBJ2-5	TRBD2	TGTGCCAGCAGCTTAGAGTCAACTAGCGGGTATGAGACCCAGTACTTC	CASSLESTSGYETQYF
TRBV27	-	TRBJ1-1	-	TGTGCCAGCACCCGGCCTGGGACGGTAGCTTTCTTT	CASTRPGTVAFF
TRBV27	-	TRBJ1-2	TRBD1	TGTGCCAGCAGGCCCGGGACAGGGTCCGGGAGCTATGGCTACACCTTC	CASRPGTGSGSYGYTF
TRBV11-1	-	TRBJ1-2	-	TGTGCCAGCAGCTTAGACGGTTCTAACTATGGCTACACCTTC	CASSLDGSNYGYTF
TRBV7-9	-	TRBJ2-3	TRBD2	TGTGCCAGCAGCTTAGAAGGAGCGGGGGGGCCAGATACGCAGTATTTT	CASSLEGAGGPDTQYF
TRBV2	-	TRBJ2-3	TRBD2	TGTGCCAGCAGCGAAGGACTAGCGGGACCAGATACGCAGTATTTT	CASSEGLAGPDTQYF
TRBV6-5	-	TRBJ2-2	-	TGTGCCAGCCCCCTGGGGCAGTCGAACACCGGGGAGCTGTTTTTT	CASPLGQSNTGELFF
TRBV30	-	TRBJ2-7	TRBD1	TGTGCCTGGGTTCGAGGGACAGGCACGTTCAGCGAGCAGTACTTC	CAWVRGTGTFSEQYF
TRBV7-6	-	TRBJ2-7	-	TGTGCCAGCAGTGTGACAGACTCCTACGAGCAGTACTTC	CASSVTDSYEQYF